What follows is one T cell receptor beta chain and its context. Germline CDR1 reads MDHEN; CDR2 reads SYDVKM. The V and J ends lost 7 bases and 7 bases, in that order; junction bases with no gene match: 7. This CDR3 comprises 13 residues. The authors' processing: Amplification from reference gene primers served as the basis for estimated nucleated cell counts. The protocol was immunoSEQ multiplex PCR, while the TCRdb copy is restricted to in-frame clones and leaves out a portion. That table supplies the V and J calls and clone size; D and trimming were determined from the DNA. The data hold roughly 74,000 clones, with approximately 85% observed a single time. This specimen comes from a study of blood T cell repertoires in COVID-19. Across the study: PBMCs, B-cell-depleted T cells, or T cells provided the cDNA or gDNA that made up the material.

This clonotype originated in a man in his 70s with acute or convalescent COVID-19. Specimen: peripheral blood. This sequence joins TRBV28 and TRBJ1-5; the match to TRBD1 covers 7 bases. For the CDR3, the DNA is TGTGCCAGCATCCGACAGGGTGGACAGCCCCAGCATTTT. It encodes CASIRQGGQPQHF.